The next 25 T cell receptor beta chains were all read from a single sample in a study of CD4 T cells in relation to SARS-CoV-2 and coronaviruses. No antigens are known for them. TCRdb's copy holds only in-frame clones and misses some; the assay was immunoSEQ multiplex PCR. Found here are 38,000 or so clones, roughly 80% of them singletons; the top ten hold over 20%. The sample consisted of memory CD4+ T cells from PBMCs, cultured in vitro. The receptors shown here come from an adult with COVID-19.

The chain employs TRBV9 and TRBJ2-7; 11 nucleotides line up with TRBD2. The CDR3 extends over 15 amino acids. J gave up 3 bases and V 2 bases, and 4 bases lay outside the gene matches. Germline-derived CDR1 and CDR2 are SGDLS and YYNGEE. The CDR3 sequence: CASSVTSGMGYEQYF. DNA of the CDR3: TGTGCCAGCAGCGTGACTAGCGGGATGGGCTACGAGCAGTACTTC. The full variable domain, its missing parts supplied by reference TRBV9 and TRBJ2-7, is DSGVTQTPKHLITATGQRVTLRCSPRSGDLSVYWYQQSLDQGLQFLIQYYNGEERAKGNILERFSAQQFPDLHSELNLSSLELGDSALYFCASSVTSGMGYEQYFGPGTRLTVT.

The rearrangement links TRBV5-1 to TRBJ2-4; TRBD1 agrees at 7 bases. The CDR3 runs to 16 residues. After removal of 4 bases from V and 1 base from J, the junction contained 8 bases not matched to a gene. Germline V gene sequence: CDR1 SGHRS, CDR2 YFSETQ. CDR3 nucleotides: TGCGCCAGCAGCGCCGACAGGGTTGGGGCCAAAAACATTCAGTACTTC. It translates to CASSADRVGAKNIQYF. The full variable domain, its missing parts supplied by reference TRBV5-1 and TRBJ2-4, is KAGVTQTPRYLIKTRGQQVTLSCSPISGHRSVSWYQQTPGQGLQFLFEYFSETQRNKGNFPGRFSGRQFSNSRSEMNVSTLELGDSALYLCASSADRVGAKNIQYFGAGTRLSVL.

This chain uses TRBV10-3 with TRBJ1-2; unclear D gene. Trimming left V 3 bases short and J 1 base short, with 6 bases between. CDR1 ENHRY and CDR2 SYGVKD come from the germline V gene. This CDR3 region has 13 residues. The CDR3 DNA sequence: TGTGCCATCAGTGATGGAGTTAACTATGGCTACACCTTC. Encoded protein: CAISDGVNYGYTF.

The V call is TRBV18, the J call TRBJ2-7, with D possibly matching TRBD1 (6 bases). The CDR3 contains 16 residues. Trimming pared 2 bases from V and 5 bases from J, leaving 19 bases between. From germline, CDR1 is KGHSH and CDR2 LQKENI. CDR3 sequence reads: CASSPRQGTGSHEQYF. The CDR3 DNA reads as TGTGCCAGCTCACCAAGGCAGGGAACAGGGTCTCACGAGCAGTACTTC. The variable domain in full, completed from reference TRBV18 and TRBJ2-7, reads NAGVMQNPRHLVRRRGQEARLRCSPMKGHSHVYWYRQLPEEGLKFMVYLQKENIIDESGMPKERFSAEFPKEGPSILRIQQVVRGDSAAYFCASSPRQGTGSHEQYFGPGTRLTVT.

This chain uses TRBV28 with TRBJ2-5; the match to TRBD1 covers 7 bases. The junction had 9 bases not matched to a gene; V was cut back by 2 bases and J by 3 bases. The CDR3 has 16 residues. CDR1 is MDHEN and CDR2 is SYDVKM in the germline V gene. CDR3: CASSLLLQGEEETQYF. The DNA of the CDR3 is TGTGCCAGCAGTTTACTCCTTCAGGGGGAAGAAGAGACCCAGTACTTC. Combining the CDR3 with reference TRBV28 and TRBJ2-5 gives the whole variable domain DVKVTQSSRYLVKRTGEKVFLECVQDMDHENMFWYRQDPGLGLRLIYFSYDVKMKEKGDIPEGYSVSREKKERFSLILESASTNQTSMYLCASSLLLQGEEETQYFGPGTRLLVL.

The rearrangement links TRBV23-1 to TRBJ1-5; D not resolved. TRBV23-1 is an ORF for which the function is uncertain. V was pared by 0 bases and J by 7 bases, with 16 bases between. The CDR3 is made up of 16 amino acids. CDR3 sequence (DNA): TGCGCCAGCAGTCAATCAGAGGGCCTCCGGGTACAGCCCCAGCATTTT. Its translation is CASSQSEGLRVQPQHF.

The V and J genes are TRBV5-4 and TRBJ2-6; maybe TRBD1 (5 bases). Germline values: CDR1 SGHNT, CDR2 YYREEE (reference sequence). The CDR3 spans 17 residues. V was shortened by 1 base and J by 0 bases, with 11 bases between the two germline ends. The CDR3 here is CASSLQGMSSGANVLTF. DNA for the CDR3: TGTGCCAGCAGCTTGCAGGGAATGAGCTCTGGGGCCAACGTCCTGACTTTC.

The rearrangement uses TRBV7-8 and TRBJ1-3; D unresolved. The germline gives CDR1 SGHVS, CDR2 FQNEAQ. This CDR3 comprises 14 residues. The V end lost 9 bases, the J end lost 0 bases, and 12 bases lay between the germline ends. The CDR3 is CASKDRSSGNTIYF. CDR3 DNA sequence: TGTGCCAGTAAGGACCGGAGCTCTGGAAACACCATATATTTT.

The genes are TRBV12-1 and TRBJ2-6. TRBV12-1 is noted as a pseudogene. This CDR3 region has 18 residues. The CDR3 reads CASSFVRGLDSGANVLTF. In DNA form, the CDR3 reads TGTGCCAGCAGCTTTGTTCGGGGCCTGGACTCTGGGGCCAACGTCCTGACTTTC.

In nucleotides, the CDR3 is TGTGCCAGCCGTGGTTTGACAGGGGGCTCATCACCCCTCCACTTT. Amino acid sequence: CASRGLTGGSSPLHF. J is TRBJ1-6 and V is TRBV28; 10 bases are shared with TRBD1. The CDR3 loop spans 15 amino acids. Germline-derived CDR1 and CDR2 are MDHEN and SYDVKM. Trimming removed 8 bases from V and 10 bases from J; junction bases left unmatched: 11.

The chain links TRBV7-8 to TRBJ2-7; no clear D. The CDR3 consists of 11 residues. Per the germline V gene, CDR1 is SGHVS and CDR2 is FQNEAQ. The V gene lost 5 bases and the J gene lost 3 bases, with 5 bases spanning the gap. The CDR3 region has the DNA TGTGCCAGCAGCCACCGCTACGAGCAGTACTTC. It encodes CASSHRYEQYF.

This clone showed up just once. The chain employs TRBV6-1 and TRBJ2-5, with 9 bases aligning to TRBD2. CDR3 length: 17 amino acids. The V gene's germline CDR1 is MNHNS and CDR2 SASEGT. After removal of 4 bases from V and 5 bases from J, the junction contained 14 bases not matched to a gene. CDR3 residues: CASSGTESSGIGETQYF. The DNA of the CDR3 is TGTGCCAGCAGTGGGACGGAGTCTAGCGGGATAGGTGAGACCCAGTACTTC.

The sample holds a few counts of this clone. This sequence joins TRBV6-6 and TRBJ2-5; maybe TRBD1 (6 bases). The CDR3 is 16 amino acids. The germline gives CDR1 MNHNY, CDR2 SVGAGI (reference sequence). V was trimmed by 4 bases and J by 4 bases, leaving 19 bases between them. The CDR3 is CASSLLGDRGGETQYF. The CDR3, as DNA: TGTGCCAGCAGTTTACTCGGAGACAGAGGGGGAGAGACCCAGTACTTC.

J is TRBJ1-5 and V is TRBV5-1; 9 nucleotides agree with TRBD1. In germline, CDR1 is SGHRS, CDR2 YFSETQ. The ends lost 5 bases at V and 7 bases at J; junction bases unmatched: 10. The CDR3 has 15 amino acids. CDR3 nucleotides: TGCGCCAGCAGTACGGATGGACAGGGGAACCAGCCCCAGCATTTT. Translation gives CASSTDGQGNQPQHF.

The chain carries TRBV5-1 and TRBJ2-3, with D perhaps matching TRBD1 (5 bases). Germline values: CDR1 SGHRS, CDR2 YFSETQ. The CDR3 has 15 amino acids. Trimming cost V 4 bases and J 5 bases, with 17 bases left between them. The CDR3 DNA reads TGCGCCAGCAGCGACCCTAGGGGCTCGGAAGATACGCAGTATTTT. Encoded protein: CASSDPRGSEDTQYF.

The rearrangement joins TRBV12-5 to TRBJ2-3, with a possible D match to TRBD2 (5 bases). V lost 6 bases, J lost 2 bases, and 12 bases lay in between. Germline loops: CDR1 LGHNT, CDR2 FRNRAP. The CDR3 extends over 14 amino acids. Here the CDR3 DNA reads TGTGCTAGTGGCGCCGCCGGGGTCACAGATACGCAGTATTTT. It encodes CASGAAGVTDTQYF.

V is TRBV28 and J is TRBJ1-5; 7 bases are a match to TRBD1. V lost 10 bases to trimming and J lost 2 bases; unmatched junction nucleotides: 14. The germline gives CDR1 MDHEN, CDR2 SYDVKM. This CDR3 is 16 amino acids long. DNA of the CDR3: TGTGCCACGAGGCGGCAGGGGGATCGTGGCAATCAGCCCCAGCATTTT. It yields the protein CATRRQGDRGNQPQHF.

The CDR3: CASSLGALAASSYNEQFF. The CDR3 bases are TGTGCCAGCAGCTTGGGTGCGCTAGCGGCCAGCTCCTACAATGAGCAGTTCTTC. The V gene is TRBV5-4, the J gene TRBJ2-1; TRBD2 agrees at 7 bases. Per the germline V gene, CDR1 is SGHNT and CDR2 is YYREEE (reference sequence). V gave up 0 bases and J gave up 0 bases; unmatched junction bases: 9. This CDR3 contains 18 residues.

The chain recombines TRBV19 with TRBJ2-3, with TRBD2 matching over 11 bases. The V gene end was trimmed by 4 bases and the J gene end by 1 base; junction bases not matched to a gene: 4. Germline V gives CDR1 LNHDA, CDR2 SQIVND (reference sequence). The CDR3 runs to 16 residues. The CDR3 DNA follows: TGTGCCAGTAGTACCGTAGCGGGAGGGGGCACAGATACGCAGTATTTT. The encoded protein is CASSTVAGGGTDTQYF.

The chain has TRBV18 and TRBJ1-5, with TRBD1 matching 7 bases. CDR1 and CDR2 from the germline V gene are KGHSH and LQKENI. The V gene end was trimmed by 6 bases and the J gene end by 11 bases; junction bases not matched to a gene: 16. The CDR3 contains 15 residues. This chain's CDR3 is CASSDGTALRSTQHF. The CDR3 region has the DNA TGTGCCAGCTCCGACGGGACAGCCCTTCGGTCGACCCAGCATTTT.

This clone was seen more than once but under ten times. The DNA for the CDR3 is TGCGCCAGCAGCCCGGGACTCAATTACGAGCAGTACTTC. It is translated as CASSPGLNYEQYF. This chain connects TRBV5-1 to TRBJ2-7; D is perhaps TRBD2 (6 bases). This CDR3 is built from 13 residues. Germline V lookup: CDR1 SGHRS, CDR2 YFSETQ. Trimming removed 4 bases at V and 4 bases at J, with 12 bases between.

The chain carries TRBV9 and TRBJ2-2; TRBD1 is a possible D gene (6 bases). V lost 0 bases and J lost 6, with 18 bases in between. CDR3 length equals 17 residues. Germline V gives CDR1 SGDLS, CDR2 YYNGEE. The CDR3 sequence is CASSVASQGSVAGELFF. In DNA, the CDR3 is TGTGCCAGCAGCGTAGCTTCTCAGGGGTCAGTCGCCGGGGAGCTGTTTTTT.

The rearrangement links TRBV6-1 to TRBJ1-4, with D maybe TRBD1 (6 bases). Germline lookup yields CDR1 MNHNS and CDR2 SASEGT. V lost 3 bases and J lost 3, with 14 bases in between. This CDR3 spans 16 amino acids. Here the CDR3 DNA reads TGTGCCAGCAGTGACGGTAGGACAGTGTCTAATGAAAAACTGTTTTTT. It codes for CASSDGRTVSNEKLFF.

The chain uses TRBV12-3 or TRBV12-4 and TRBJ1-5; D remains unclear. Between the trimmed V and J ends, which lost 8 bases and 0 bases, there was a span of 8 bases. The CDR3 length is 13 residues. The CDR3 DNA is TGTGCCAGCGGTGCGGGTAGCAATCAGCCCCAGCATTTT. This sequence encodes CASGAGSNQPQHF.

This chain joins TRBV7-9 and TRBJ2-2, with D possibly being TRBD2 (5 bases). The CDR3 loop spans 18 amino acids. Germline values: CDR1 SEHNR, CDR2 FQNEAQ (reference sequence). Trimming shortened V by 1 base and J by 6 bases, and 21 bases separated the two germline ends. As DNA, the CDR3 is TGTGCCAGCAGCTTAGATGGGATTCGGCGGAGGCGGGCCGGGGAGCTGTTTTTT. Translating gives CASSLDGIRRRRAGELFF. Variable domain in full (rest from reference TRBV7-9 and TRBJ2-2): DTGVSQNPRHKITKRGQNVTFRCDPISEHNRLYWYRQTLGQGPEFLTYFQNEAQLEKSRLLSDRFSAERPKGSFSTLEIQRTEQGDSAMYLCASSLDGIRRRRAGELFFGEGSRLTVL.